This T cell receptor (beta chain) was captured in a study of T cells in localized non-small cell lung cancer. The study's findings and limits: Measurement of T cell clonality placed uninvolved adjacent lung highest, above the level in tumor. Since sequencing was restricted to only one region of the tumor, intratumor heterogeneity remains a possibility. Elevated blood T cell density was associated with longer overall survival. Turning up in adjacent lung were a median roughly 59 of the top 100 tumor clones.

This CDR3 is built from 13 residues. Germline CDR1 reads LNHDA; CDR2 reads SQIVND (reference sequence). Between the trimmed V and J ends, which lost 0 bases and 2 bases, there was a span of 4 bases. Note on this clone: Antigen specificity is unknown.

Here immunoSEQ multiplex PCR was the method, and the copy in TCRdb shows in-frame clones only, minus some. The repertoire consists of some 7,700 clones, with 92% occurring once and the leading ten covering roughly 5%. The TCR sequence derives from a male donor aged 60 or older with stage II lung adenocarcinoma. This chain links TRBV19 with TRBJ1-2, with D uncertain. The sequences come from peripheral blood mononuclear cells, collected before any cancer treatment. The CDR3 is CASSIERNYGYTF. The CDR3 DNA sequence: TGTGCCAGTAGTATAGAACGAAACTATGGCTACACCTTC. Looking up the rest from reference TRBV19 and TRBJ1-2 gives the full variable domain: DGGITQSPKYLFRKEGQNVTLSCEQNLNHDAMYWYRQDPGQGLRLIYYSQIVNDFQKGDIAEGYSVSREKKESFPLTVTSAQKNPTAFYLCASSIERNYGYTFGSGTRLTVV.